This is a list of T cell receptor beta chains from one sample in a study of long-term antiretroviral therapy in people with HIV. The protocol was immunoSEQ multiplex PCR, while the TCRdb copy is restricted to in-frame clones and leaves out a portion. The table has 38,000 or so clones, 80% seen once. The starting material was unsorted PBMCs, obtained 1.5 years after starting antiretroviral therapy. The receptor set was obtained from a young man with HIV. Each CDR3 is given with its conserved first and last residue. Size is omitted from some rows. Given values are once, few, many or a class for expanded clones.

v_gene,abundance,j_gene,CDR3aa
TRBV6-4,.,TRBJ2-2,CATRGTGTGELFF
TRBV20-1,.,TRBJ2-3,CSLFWGTQYF
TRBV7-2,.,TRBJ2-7,CASSLGLDYEQYF
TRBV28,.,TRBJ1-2,CASRLGTDYGYTF
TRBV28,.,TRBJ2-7,CASSSGDSSSYEQYF
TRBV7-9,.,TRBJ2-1,CASSLRNDLGSYNEQFF
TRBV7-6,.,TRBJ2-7,CASSLDSGPSYEQYF
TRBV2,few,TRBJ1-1,CASSQGNTEAFF
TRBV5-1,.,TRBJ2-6,CASSPPGQSGANVLTF
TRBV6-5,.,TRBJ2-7,CASNPIGYRYEQYF
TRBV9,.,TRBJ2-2,CASSVVDSGRVGELFF
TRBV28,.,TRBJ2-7,CASSGQIPYEQYF
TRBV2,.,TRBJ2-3,CASRDRLGGSDTQYF
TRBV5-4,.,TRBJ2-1,CASSPGTSGSRNEQFF
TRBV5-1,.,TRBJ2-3,CASSRDFVDTQYF
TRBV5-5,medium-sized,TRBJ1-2,CASSQALGIVGTF
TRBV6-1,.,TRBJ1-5,CASSEGQGVRPQHF
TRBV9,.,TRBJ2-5,CASSVTGGETQYF
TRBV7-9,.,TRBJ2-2,CASSLSGTSVTGELFF
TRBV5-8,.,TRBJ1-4,CASSGGETGGLFF
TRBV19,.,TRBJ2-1,CASSDYLAISWTYNEQFF
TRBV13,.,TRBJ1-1,CASSPSGTPTRSLNTEAFF
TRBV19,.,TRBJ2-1,CASSKNLYNEQFF
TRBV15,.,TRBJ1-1,CATQDSRQYEAFF
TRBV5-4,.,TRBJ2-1,CAFEGKAHNEQFF
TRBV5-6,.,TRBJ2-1,CASSLRETLNEQFF
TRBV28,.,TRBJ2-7,CASSTTLTYEQYF
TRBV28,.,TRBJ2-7,CASSLGWAGPSYEQYF
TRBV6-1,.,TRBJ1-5,CASSDRGGQPQHF
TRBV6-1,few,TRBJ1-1,CASSDAFF
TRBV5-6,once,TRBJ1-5,CASSERGSNQPQHF
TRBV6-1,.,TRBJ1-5,CASSDQGYSNQPQHF
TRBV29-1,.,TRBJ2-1,CSVEHWASGRNEQFF
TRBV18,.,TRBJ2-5,CASSLSVERRTQYF
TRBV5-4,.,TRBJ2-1,CASSRDRAGEQFF
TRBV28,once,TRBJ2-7,CASSSPPREQYF
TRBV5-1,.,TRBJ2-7,CASSLELQGASYEQYF
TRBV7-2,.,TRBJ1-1,CASSLAGDRTEAFF
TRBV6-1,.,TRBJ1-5,CASRRDRGDNQPQHF
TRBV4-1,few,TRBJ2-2,CASSHSKLAVGGELFF
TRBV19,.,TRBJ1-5,CASSAGKYSNQPQHF
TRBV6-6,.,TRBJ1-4,CASSLTAEKLFF
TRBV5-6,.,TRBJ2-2,CASSLGVGGNTGELFF
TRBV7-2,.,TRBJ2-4,CASSPPSAGGIQYF
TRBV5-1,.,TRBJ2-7,CASRDLGGSYEQYF
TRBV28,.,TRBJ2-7,CASSPQRTSRYYEQYF
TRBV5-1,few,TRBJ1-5,CASSFPPQTRTGNQPQHF
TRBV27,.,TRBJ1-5,CATGQGSNQPQHF
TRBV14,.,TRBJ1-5,CASSQDMVQRANQPQHF
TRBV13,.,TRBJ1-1,CASSDRENTEAFF